A single sample is the source of the 8 T cell receptor beta chains below, sequenced in a study of OX40 agonist ivuxolimab in advanced cancers. Method: immunoSEQ multiplex PCR; TCRdb's copy keeps in-frame clones and lacks some. Of 65,000 to 80,000 clones in the sample, about four fifths were seen once. This specimen consisted of CD4+ or CD8+ T cells sorted from blood, obtained in a trial of the OX40 agonist ivuxolimab. These TCRs come from an adult with an advanced solid tumor such as melanoma, head and neck, liver or kidney cancer.

The chain links TRBV5-8 to TRBJ2-5, with TRBD1 matching 8 bases. The CDR3 sequence is 15 residues long. The V and J ends lost 1 base and 5 bases, in that order; junction bases with no gene match: 7. Per germline, CDR1 SGHTS and CDR2 YDEGEE. The chain's CDR3 is CASSLFQGAQETQYF. The CDR3 bases are TGTGCCAGCAGCTTGTTCCAGGGGGCGCAGGAGACCCAGTACTTC.

The chain couples TRBV5-1 to TRBJ2-3, with 13 bases fitting TRBD2. Germline V gives CDR1 SGHRS, CDR2 YFSETQ. This CDR3 region has 17 residues. V was pared by 0 bases and J by 6 bases, with 7 bases of the junction left unmatched. CDR3 sequence: CASSLGYGTSGTDTQYF. In nucleotides, the CDR3 is TGCGCCAGCAGCTTGGGGTACGGGACTAGCGGGACCGATACGCAGTATTTT.

The chain employs TRBV18 and TRBJ1-5, with a tentative D call TRBD1 (6 bases). Germline V gene sequence: CDR1 KGHSH, CDR2 LQKENI. The CDR3 is made up of 16 amino acids. V was clipped by 1 base and J by 6 bases, with 16 bases between them. The CDR3: CASSPRGQGMVQPQHF. In nucleotides, the CDR3 is TGTGCCAGCTCACCACGTGGGCAGGGGATGGTTCAGCCCCAGCATTTT.

The J gene is TRBJ2-7, the V gene TRBV7-9, with D perhaps given as TRBD1 or TRBD2 (6 bases each). Trimming stripped 2 bases from V and 7 bases from J, with 12 bases between. This CDR3 contains 13 residues. CDR1 SEHNR and CDR2 FQNEAQ come from the germline V gene (reference sequence). The CDR3 reads CASSLRLGGEQYF. In nucleotides, the CDR3 is TGTGCCAGCAGCTTAAGACTAGGGGGAGAGCAGTACTTC. Looking up the rest from reference TRBV7-9 and TRBJ2-7 gives the full variable domain: DTGVSQNPRHKITKRGQNVTFRCDPISEHNRLYWYRQTLGQGPEFLTYFQNEAQLEKSRLLSDRFSAERPKGSFSTLEIQRTEQGDSAMYLCASSLRLGGEQYFGPGTRLTVT.

The rearrangement uses TRBV13 and TRBJ2-6, with a possible D match to TRBD1 (6 bases). Germline CDR1 reads PRHDT; CDR2 reads FYEKMQ (reference sequence). V was clipped by 5 bases and J by 8 bases, with 10 bases between them. The CDR3 has 13 amino acids. The CDR3 DNA sequence: TGTGCCAGCAGCATACAGGGAACCAACGTCCTGACTTTC. Amino acids: CASSIQGTNVLTF.

This clone was seen more than once but under ten times. The chain carries TRBV5-6 and TRBJ1-4, with TRBD1 matching over 7 bases. V was clipped by 4 bases and J by 0 bases; unmatched bases: 9. The CDR3 length is 17 residues. The V gene's germline CDR1 is SGHDT and CDR2 YYEEEE. The CDR3 loop reads CASSHRDRRTTNEKLFF. The CDR3 coding sequence is TGTGCCAGCAGCCACCGGGACAGACGTACAACTAATGAAAAACTGTTTTTT.

The chain carries TRBV18 and TRBJ2-2; possibly TRBD1 or TRBD2 for D (6 bases each). The CDR3 runs to 17 residues. Trimming cost V 3 bases and J 1 base, with 15 bases left between them. Looked up from germline, CDR1 is KGHSH and CDR2 is LQKENI. The CDR3 DNA sequence: TGTGCCAGCTCACCTGGGAGGACAGCGATGAACACCGGGGAGCTGTTTTTT. It encodes CASSPGRTAMNTGELFF.

This chain joins TRBV27 and TRBJ1-4; D gene uncertain. V lost 6 bases and J 0 bases, leaving 14 bases between the germline ends. The germline CDR1 and CDR2 sequences are MNHEY and SMNVEV (reference sequence). The CDR3 totals 16 residues. The DNA of the CDR3 is TGTGCCAGCAGGTCACTAAGGGCAGCAACTAATGAAAAACTGTTTTTT. It is translated as CASRSLRAATNEKLFF.